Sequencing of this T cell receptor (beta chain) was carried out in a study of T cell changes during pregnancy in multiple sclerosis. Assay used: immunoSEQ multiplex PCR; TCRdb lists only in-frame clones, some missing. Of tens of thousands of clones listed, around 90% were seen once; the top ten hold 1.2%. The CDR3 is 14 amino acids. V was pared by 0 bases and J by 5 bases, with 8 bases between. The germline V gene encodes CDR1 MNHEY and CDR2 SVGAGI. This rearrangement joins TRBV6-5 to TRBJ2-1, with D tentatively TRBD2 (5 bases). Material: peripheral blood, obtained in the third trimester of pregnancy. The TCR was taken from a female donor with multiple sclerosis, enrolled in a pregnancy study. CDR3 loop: CASSYSSGDNEQFF. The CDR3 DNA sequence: TGTGCCAGCAGTTACTCGAGCGGCGACAATGAGCAGTTCTTC.